Following are 10 T cell receptor beta chains from one sample sequenced in a study of shared clonotypes between healthy human individuals. CD8 cells classed as naive were CD45RO-negative and positively selected for CCR7, excluding terminally differentiated effector memory CD45RA+ cells. This table comes from immunoSEQ multiplex PCR, and its TCRdb copy is limited to in-frame clones, with some not included. This sample has 600,000 or so clones, with 95% found just once. The sequencing input was naive CD8+ T cells sorted from blood. These receptors came from a woman aged 25 to 39 in good health.

This clone appeared a single time. The chain employs TRBV28 and TRBJ1-2; TRBD1 aligns across 7 bases. Trimming removed 5 bases from V and 4 bases from J; junction bases left unmatched: 7. The CDR3 loop spans 14 amino acids. Germline CDR1 and CDR2: MDHEN and SYDVKM. The CDR3, as DNA: TGTGCCAGCAGTCCACTGACAGGGACCTATGGCTACACCTTC. It translates to CASSPLTGTYGYTF.

V and J are TRBV5-1 and TRBJ2-5; 8 nucleotides align to TRBD2. Germline V gene sequence: CDR1 SGHRS, CDR2 YFSETQ. The CDR3 loop spans 16 amino acids. Unmatched junction bases numbered 9, after V lost 3 bases and J lost 2 bases. DNA for the CDR3: TGCGCCAGCAGCTCAACCCTAGCGGGCACACAAGAGACCCAGTACTTC. Protein sequence: CASSSTLAGTQETQYF.

This clone has only a few counts. The J gene is TRBJ2-7, the V gene TRBV19; 7 nucleotides line up with TRBD2. The CDR3 spans 13 residues. CDR1 and CDR2 (germline): LNHDA, SQIVND (reference sequence). V gave up 4 bases and J gave up 2 bases; unmatched junction bases: 2. CDR3 residues: CASSTGLAYEQYF. The CDR3 DNA reads TGTGCCAGTAGTACTGGACTAGCCTACGAGCAGTACTTC.

The gene calls are TRBV6-5 and TRBJ2-1, with 7 bases identical to TRBD2. The CDR3 loop spans 14 amino acids. Germline loops: CDR1 MNHEY, CDR2 SVGAGI. V gave up 5 bases and J gave up 7 bases; unmatched junction bases: 8. The DNA for the CDR3 is TGTGCCAGCAGTCCGGGACGGGGGGTAAATGAGCAGTTCTTC. Translating gives CASSPGRGVNEQFF.

The chain employs TRBV13 and TRBJ2-7; 7 bases agree with TRBD2. J gave up 4 bases and V 5 bases, and 11 bases lay outside the gene matches. This CDR3 comprises 15 residues. CDR1 PRHDT and CDR2 FYEKMQ come from the germline V gene (reference sequence). The CDR3 here is CASSNRGGSGYEQYF. The CDR3, as DNA: TGTGCCAGCAGCAACCGGGGCGGGAGCGGTTACGAGCAGTACTTC.

The chain couples TRBV7-9 to TRBJ2-7; TRBD1 is a possible D gene (5 bases). The ends were cut back, 5 bases at V and 5 bases at J, with 16 bases in the middle. The germline V gene encodes CDR1 SEHNR and CDR2 FQNEAQ (reference sequence). This CDR3 has 14 residues. CDR3 region: CASSISEGVDEQYF. Written as DNA, the CDR3 is TGTGCCAGCAGCATCTCCGAAGGGGTGGACGAGCAGTACTTC. Full variable domain (missing parts from reference TRBV7-9 and TRBJ2-7): DTGVSQNPRHKITKRGQNVTFRCDPISEHNRLYWYRQTLGQGPEFLTYFQNEAQLEKSRLLSDRFSAERPKGSFSTLEIQRTEQGDSAMYLCASSISEGVDEQYFGPGTRLTVT.

This chain uses TRBV15 with TRBJ2-3, with 8 bases lining up with TRBD2. This CDR3 has 14 residues. With 4 bases clipped from V and 0 bases from J, the junction kept 0 bases outside the gene matches. The germline CDR1 and CDR2 sequences are LNHNV and YYDKDF (reference sequence). The CDR3 region is CATSTSGSTDTQYF. The CDR3 DNA reads as TGTGCCACCAGCACTAGCGGGAGCACAGATACGCAGTATTTT.

This chain links TRBV2 with TRBJ2-3, with 9 bases aligning to TRBD1. There are 15 residues in the CDR3. The germline gives CDR1 SNHLY, CDR2 FYNNEI. With V trimmed by 1 base and J by 3 bases, 2 bases remained unmatched. The CDR3: CASSEGQGGTDTQYF. CDR3 DNA sequence: TGTGCCAGCAGTGAAGGACAGGGGGGGACAGATACGCAGTATTTT.

The chain is built from TRBV2 and TRBJ2-5; D remains ambiguous. Germline V gene data show CDR1 as SNHLY and CDR2 as FYNNEI. This CDR3 contains 11 residues. V lost 6 bases and J lost 7, with 9 bases in between. The CDR3 sequence: CASREPGTQYF. CDR3 nucleotide sequence: TGTGCCAGCAGGGAGCCCGGGACCCAGTACTTC.

The chain recombines TRBV19 with TRBJ2-7; 8 bases line up with TRBD2. The trim removed 4 bases at V and 0 bases at J, leaving 8 bases unmatched. CDR3 length equals 16 residues. CDR1 is LNHDA, CDR2 SQIVND, per germline (reference sequence). CDR3 amino acids: CASSNWVAGSSYEQYF. In DNA form, the CDR3 reads TGTGCCAGTAGTAATTGGGTAGCGGGGAGCTCCTACGAGCAGTACTTC.